This T cell receptor beta chain comes out of a study of metastatic and nonmetastatic thyroid tumors. Study-level information: The study looked at repertoires side by side in blood and in tumor or nodule tissue from malignant and benign thyroid patients.

TCRdb re-analyzed the PCR reads through MiXCR. The repertoire includes around 18,000 clones, 34% of them detected once, and more than 15% sits in the top ten. Each patient came to thyroid surgery without any prior treatment (of any kind). This clone was seen more than once but under ten times. The CDR3 runs to 14 residues. The V and J ends lost 6 bases and 4 bases respectively, with 14 bases between them. Germline V gene sequence: CDR1 MNHNS, CDR2 SASEGT. The TCR sequence derives from a female donor with papillary thyroid cancer or a benign thyroid nodule (not recorded which). Some clones in this sample may be carry-over from other donors' samples. The V and J genes are TRBV6-1 and TRBJ2-3, with TRBD2 as a possible D gene (5 bases). Sequencing used tumor tissue. DNA of the CDR3: TGTGCCAGCAGCCAATTACCGGGGTCAGATACGCAGTATTTT. Translated, it gives CASSQLPGSDTQYF.